The sequence of this T cell receptor (beta chain) was determined in a study of blood T cell repertoires in COVID-19 (TCRdb year 2020). Regarding the study in general: Collaborator samples came from the United States, Italy and Spain and covered acute and convalescent phases of COVID-19. The samples were drawn from two sources: the first 160 participants of the ongoing ImmuneRACE study, and 1,000 to 1,500 subjects contributed by 6 global collaborators. A de-identified subject ID, COVID-19 status, age in years and sex were almost always included in the sample metadata. The dataset comprised deeply sampled blood TCRbeta repertoires from subjects exposed to, actively infected with, or recovered from COVID-19. The repertoires were released in a freely available public database intended as a resource for research on the immune response to SARS-CoV-2. The prospective study material was composed of cDNA or gDNA derived from T cells, B-cell-depleted T cells, or PBMCs. Where available, HLA class I and class II types were taken from metadata supplied by the sample provider and were not determined by assay-based typing. Points the paper makes about the study in general: The quantity of clinical and demographic metadata differed by source and by participant and was supplied without curation.

The immunoSEQ Assay, a bias-controlled multiplex PCR, was used to amplify TCRbeta CDR3 regions from genomic DNA. The paper's processing steps were these. The number of nucleated cells in each sample was estimated from the amplification of reference gene primers within the assay. To quantify the absolute abundance of each unique TCRbeta CDR3 rearrangement, sequence reads were collapsed and filtered. For each sample, productive Simpson clonality was calculated as the square root of Simpson's diversity index across productive rearrangements. TCRdb limited this immuneACCESS table to in-frame rearrangements with V and J called. A share of clones is missing; checked studies link under half to unresolved V genes, and the rest is unexplained. V and J calls and clone size come straight from that table; D and trimming were deduced from the DNA. This sample is represented by approximately 460,000 clones; nearly 90% of them were singletons. 0.9% of the sample lies in the top ten.

Remarks on this clone: There is no known antigen for this receptor. No qualities accompany the bases; no much larger clone lies one base away.

The germline V gene (reference sequence) provides CDR1 MNHEY and CDR2 SMNVEV. V is reduced by 6 bases and J by 1 base, leaving a spacing of 8 bases between them. Counted from cysteine to phenylalanine, this CDR3 has 13 amino acids. Only the CDR3 portion is preserved as DNA: 39 bases, with reading frame beginning at the first base. One collaborating source in Seattle enrolled patients while the patients were actively infected and followed the patients over time throughout the course of disease. Whole blood was collected in K2EDTA tubes by collaborating institutions according to the institutions' own protocols. For TCRbeta analysis, collaborator samples were shipped as frozen whole blood, as isolated PBMCs, or as DNA extracted from either sample type.

This TCR was sampled from a man aged 18 to 29 with COVID-19, enrolled during active disease. Sequencing input: peripheral blood. The rearrangement joined TRBV27 to TRBJ2-3; possibly the D gene is TRBD1, per 5 matching bases. The bases read TGTGCCAGCAGCAGACAGCGCACAGATACGCAGTATTTT. This is translated as CASSRQRTDTQYF.